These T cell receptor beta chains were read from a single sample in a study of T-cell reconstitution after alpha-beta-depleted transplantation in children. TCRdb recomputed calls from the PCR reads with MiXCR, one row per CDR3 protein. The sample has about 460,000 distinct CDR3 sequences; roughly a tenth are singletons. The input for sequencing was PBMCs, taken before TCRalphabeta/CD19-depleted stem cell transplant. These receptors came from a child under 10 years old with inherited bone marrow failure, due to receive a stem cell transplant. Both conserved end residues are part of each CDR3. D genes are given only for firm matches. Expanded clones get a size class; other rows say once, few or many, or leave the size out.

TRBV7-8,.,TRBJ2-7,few,CASTQTASSYEQYF,TGTGCCAGCACCCAGACAGCTTCGTCCTACGAGCAGTACTTC
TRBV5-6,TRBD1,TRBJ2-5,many,CASKPTGGETQYF,TGTGCCAGCAAACCAACAGGGGGAGAGACCCAGTACTTC
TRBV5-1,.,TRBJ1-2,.,CASSSRTPYGYTF,TGCGCCAGCAGCTCTAGGACGCCCTATGGCTACACCTTC
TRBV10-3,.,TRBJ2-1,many,CAIRRDQGTYNEQFF,TGTGCCATCAGGAGGGACCAAGGGACCTACAATGAGCAGTTCTTC
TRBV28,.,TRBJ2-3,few,CASRPSPGVVFSGLTDTQYF,TGTGCCAGCAGACCATCCCCGGGCGTGGTGTTTTCTGGTTTGACAGATACGCAGTATTTT
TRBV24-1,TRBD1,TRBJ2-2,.,CATSDSGQVNGELFF,TGTGCCACCAGTGACTCCGGACAGGTAAACGGGGAGCTGTTTTTT
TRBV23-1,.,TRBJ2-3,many,CASSQRLVEIFITQYF,TGCGCCAGCAGTCAACGACTAGTAGAGATCTTCATTACTCAGTATTTT
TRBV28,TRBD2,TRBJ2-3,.,CASSPRGRAVDTQYF,TGTGCCAGCAGTCCCCGTGGGAGGGCGGTAGATACGCAGTATTTT
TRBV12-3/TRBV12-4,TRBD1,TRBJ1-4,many,CASVDRANEKLFF,TGTGCCAGCGTTGACAGGGCAAATGAAAAACTGTTTTTT
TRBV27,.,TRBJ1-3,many,CASKMKGEGNTIYF,TGTGCCAGCAAAATGAAAGGGGAGGGAAACACCATATATTTT